This T cell receptor beta chain was sequenced during a study of beta chain features in type 1 diabetes listed by TCRdb under 2018. Some background on the complete study: No differences in mean age, gender distribution, total cell number or subset yield were found between patients and healthy donors. A total of 85 million to 140 million sorted cells were examined across all samples, and a strong correlation was observed between cell number per subset and RNA yield. The study compared TCRB repertoires of sorted circulating CD4+ T cell subsets between recently diagnosed type 1 diabetes patients and matched healthy donors. Regulatory and stem cell-like memory subsets were isolated from only 8 patients and roughly eight healthy donors, whereas naive and central memory subsets came from all 30 or so donors.

CDR1 and CDR2 (LNHDA, SQIVND) derive from the germline V gene (reference sequence). Trimming removed 8 bases from V and 1 base from J, leaving 14 bases between the germline ends. Reading from cysteine to phenylalanine, the CDR3 counts 14 amino acids. The kept DNA is CDR3 alone, 42 bases in frame from the first base. All of the isolated RNA was reverse transcribed with the High Capacity cDNA Reverse Transcription Kit, so expressed TCRB transcripts were sequenced. Deep immunoSEQ sequencing was performed on naive, central memory and regulatory T cell samples, with an average of roughly 4 million total reads per sample. Sorted cells were lysed in RLT buffer and RNA was extracted with DNase-treated RNeasy Micro or Mini kits, depending on cell number. To prevent cross-contamination, every cell subset was processed on its own, while patient and healthy donor samples were processed together. TCRB sequences were amplified from cDNA with the immunoSEQ multiplex PCR, producing 87-bp fragments spanning the CDR3 region. The amplicons were sequenced using the Illumina HiSeq platform. In the original analysis: Synthetic template baselines were used to correct PCR bias computationally, reads within Hamming distance 2 were collapsed together, and singletons that could not be merged were discarded. Reads were aligned against IMGT so that V, D and J genes, CDR3 length and insertions or deletions at six rearrangement sites could be assigned. Within each subset, clonotype counts were normalized to sorted cell number, after which true diversity and Gini coefficients were computed with the tcR R package. The overlap coefficient, calculated on TCRB nucleotide sequences, was used to measure repertoire sharing. Out-of-frame TCRB sequences from naive cells were analyzed to stand in for the pre-selection repertoire. This immuneACCESS table, as held by TCRdb, lists in-frame sequences with V and J called but not all clones. Of the missing ones, under half trace to an unresolved V gene in checked studies; the others have no known cause. The DNA was the basis for D and trimming; V, J and clone size are from that table. The sample includes approximately 270,000 clones, with 13% to 15% observed a single time. 0.017% of the sample comes from the top ten.

What the study reported, not specific to this receptor: PCR may preferentially amplify shorter templates, but because patient and control samples were amplified and corrected together, any resulting skew would affect both groups equally. A moderate but significant shortening of TCRB CDR3 length was observed in type 1 diabetes patients in all four CD4+ subsets. Because cDNA was sequenced instead of genomic DNA, highly expressing activated cells could be over-represented, though the groups showed no difference in activation or CD3 levels. Naive, central memory and regulatory TCRB repertoires appeared to be more alike among patients than among healthy donors. Fewer insertions and more nucleotide deletions at VDJ recombination sites were observed in patients with type 1 diabetes, implying thymic rearrangement abnormalities. Only small numbers of individuals were included in the HLA sub-analyses, which left unresolved whether HLA type had any influence on TCRB rearrangement.

This clone was detected only a few times. Its recognized antigen is unknown. Nothing much larger sits one base from this clone, and base qualities are not available. Each donor gave one peripheral blood draw, approximately 0.11 L on average, collected into heparinised tubes. A BD FACSAria II and a panel including CD45RO, CCR7, CD25, CD127, CD95 and CD27 were used to sort naive, central memory, regulatory and stem cell-like memory CD4+ T cells. All sorted populations exceeded 95% purity. PBMCs were separated immediately by Lymphoprep density gradient centrifugation and were stained directly, without being cultured. To minimize batch effects, samples were stained and sorted in pairs, one healthy donor with one patient per experiment.

Sequencing used naive CD4+ T cells from blood. The cell subset or site label, as the study defines it: true naive CD4+ T cells. The chain couples TRBV19 to TRBJ2-5, and possibly TRBD2, on 5 matching bases. This TCR derives from a man aged 25-45 years with type 1 diabetes. The bases are TGTGCCAGTTCGTCGGGAAGGAGCCAAGAGACCCAGTACTTC. This sequence encodes CASSSGRSQETQYF.